This T cell receptor (beta chain) was sequenced in a study of shared clonotypes between healthy human individuals. Regarding the study as a whole: Some clonotypes were shared by all four sorted-subset donors, while others were not shared. The non-shared ones had lower generation probabilities than the shared ones. Clonotypes that were shared across a few donors made up around 4.6% of naive CD4 clonotypes.

Running of the assay took place at deep level. Libraries were prepared by immunoSEQ multiplex PCR; TCRdb keeps only in-frame clonotypes and omits some of them. Here the sample spans some 2.4 million clones, more than 85% being singletons. With respect to this clone: The antigen is not known.

From CD4+ cells came CD45RA+ naive and CD45RA-negative memory subsets. Trimming took 8 bases from V and 3 from J, leaving 10 bases between them. The CDR3 is 11 amino acids. Germline V gene sequence: CDR1 DFQATT, CDR2 SNEGSKA (reference sequence). The chain couples TRBV20-1 to TRBJ2-5; a weak D match, TRBD1 (5 bases). This receptor was identified in a man in his late teens or twenties in good health. Some clones in this sample may be carry-over from other donors' samples. Source material: naive CD4+ T cells from PBMCs. Stated subset: CD45RA+ positively selected. In nucleotides, the CDR3 is TGCAGTACCGACAGAGAAGAGACCCAGTACTTC. The encoded protein is CSTDREETQYF.